These T cell receptor beta chains were read from a single sample in a study of blood T cell repertoires in COVID-19. Clones were read by immunoSEQ multiplex PCR, and TCRdb kept only the in-frame ones, dropping some. The repertoire holds 300,000 or so clones, with around 87% as singletons. Sequenced: peripheral blood. The receptor set was obtained from a man in his 70s with acute or convalescent COVID-19. The CDR3 runs from the conserved cysteine through the conserved F or W. A D gene is named only where the DNA matches it firmly. Size values are once, few and many counts, or a class for expanded clones, and some rows have none.

J gene: TRBJ2-7
D gene: .
clone size: few
V gene: TRBV5-1
CDR3 protein: CASSNNIWGSRLYEQYF
CDR3 DNA: TGCGCCAGCAGCAACAATATATGGGGCAGCCGGCTGTACGAGCAGTACTTC

J gene: TRBJ1-6
D gene: TRBD1
clone size: .
V gene: TRBV4-2
CDR3 protein: CASSLGTGYSPLHF
CDR3 DNA: TGTGCCAGCAGTCTCGGGACAGGCTATTCACCCCTCCACTTT

J gene: TRBJ2-7
D gene: TRBD1
clone size: .
V gene: TRBV7-2
CDR3 protein: CASFSGTGGAYEQYF
CDR3 DNA: TGTGCCTCATTCTCCGGGACAGGGGGCGCCTACGAGCAGTACTTC

J gene: TRBJ2-1
D gene: .
clone size: .
V gene: TRBV6-2/TRBV6-3
CDR3 protein: CASSKQGGSSYNEQFF
CDR3 DNA: TGTGCCAGCAGTAAACAAGGGGGTAGCTCCTACAATGAGCAGTTCTTC

J gene: TRBJ1-3
D gene: TRBD1
clone size: .
V gene: TRBV11-3
CDR3 protein: CASSQGGTAGNTIYF
CDR3 DNA: TGTGCCAGCAGTCAAGGCGGGACAGCGGGAAACACCATATATTTT

J gene: TRBJ1-3
D gene: .
clone size: once
V gene: TRBV18
CDR3 protein: CASSPRTVLSGNTIYF
CDR3 DNA: TGTGCCAGCTCACCAAGGACAGTGCTCTCTGGAAACACCATATATTTT

J gene: TRBJ2-3
D gene: TRBD1
clone size: few
V gene: TRBV7-3
CDR3 protein: CASSLRDRADTQYF
CDR3 DNA: TGTGCCAGCAGCTTAAGAGACAGGGCAGATACGCAGTATTTT

J gene: TRBJ1-5
D gene: .
clone size: .
V gene: TRBV28
CDR3 protein: CASSYDRPGNQPQHF
CDR3 DNA: TGTGCCAGCAGTTATGACAGGCCAGGCAATCAGCCCCAGCATTTT

J gene: TRBJ2-1
D gene: TRBD2
clone size: .
V gene: TRBV10-1
CDR3 protein: CATGFGLAGDNEQFF
CDR3 DNA: TGCGCCACCGGATTCGGACTAGCGGGTGACAATGAGCAGTTCTTC

J gene: TRBJ1-4
D gene: .
clone size: .
V gene: TRBV5-6
CDR3 protein: CASSLVSGGSINEKLFF
CDR3 DNA: TGTGCCAGCAGCTTGGTCTCAGGAGGGTCCATTAATGAAAAACTGTTTTTT

J gene: TRBJ1-6
D gene: .
clone size: once
V gene: TRBV6-6
CDR3 protein: CASSYSSGGNSPLHF
CDR3 DNA: TGTGCCAGCAGTTACTCGAGTGGTGGTAATTCACCCCTCCACTTT

J gene: TRBJ1-2
D gene: .
clone size: .
V gene: TRBV3-1/TRBV3-2
CDR3 protein: CASSQPGHGGYTF
CDR3 DNA: TGTGCCAGCAGCCAACCCGGACATGGTGGCTACACCTTC

J gene: TRBJ1-6
D gene: .
clone size: .
V gene: TRBV10-2
CDR3 protein: CASREAPYNSPLHF
CDR3 DNA: TGCGCCAGCAGAGAGGCGCCCTATAATTCACCCCTCCACTTT

J gene: TRBJ1-1
D gene: TRBD1
clone size: .
V gene: TRBV5-4
CDR3 protein: CASSRDRGTEAFF
CDR3 DNA: TGTGCCAGCAGCAGGGACAGGGGTACTGAAGCTTTCTTT

J gene: TRBJ2-1
D gene: .
clone size: .
V gene: TRBV20-1
CDR3 protein: CSAQANEQFF
CDR3 DNA: TGCAGTGCGCAAGCTAATGAGCAGTTCTTC

J gene: TRBJ2-7
D gene: TRBD2
clone size: .
V gene: TRBV15
CDR3 protein: CATSTRLAGAHEQYF
CDR3 DNA: TGTGCCACCAGCACGCGACTAGCGGGAGCCCACGAGCAGTACTTC

J gene: TRBJ2-1
D gene: TRBD1
clone size: .
V gene: TRBV10-1
CDR3 protein: CASSEKGASYNEQFF
CDR3 DNA: TGCGCCAGCAGTGAAAAGGGGGCGTCCTACAATGAGCAGTTCTTC

J gene: TRBJ1-2
D gene: .
clone size: .
V gene: TRBV6-6
CDR3 protein: CASSYPPPANYGYTF
CDR3 DNA: TGTGCCAGCAGTTACCCCCCTCCCGCTAACTATGGCTACACCTTC

J gene: TRBJ1-1
D gene: .
clone size: .
V gene: TRBV4-1
CDR3 protein: CASSQEDSIWRAPMNTEAFF
CDR3 DNA: TGCGCCAGCAGCCAAGAGGACTCTATTTGGAGGGCACCTATGAACACTGAAGCTTTCTTT

J gene: TRBJ2-2
D gene: .
clone size: .
V gene: TRBV18
CDR3 protein: CASSPFLLAPTGELFF
CDR3 DNA: TGTGCCAGCTCACCATTTCTTCTAGCGCCCACCGGGGAGCTGTTTTTT

J gene: TRBJ1-5
D gene: .
clone size: .
V gene: TRBV28
CDR3 protein: CASRGEAAWNPPQHF
CDR3 DNA: TGTGCCAGCAGGGGGGAGGCAGCTTGGAATCCGCCCCAGCATTTT

J gene: TRBJ2-7
D gene: TRBD1
clone size: once
V gene: TRBV6-2/TRBV6-3
CDR3 protein: CASSSPGQGSYEQYF
CDR3 DNA: TGTGCCAGCAGTTCCCCGGGACAGGGTAGCTACGAGCAGTACTTC

J gene: TRBJ1-2
D gene: TRBD1
clone size: .
V gene: TRBV19
CDR3 protein: CASNSGGRGYTF
CDR3 DNA: TGTGCCAGTAATTCAGGGGGCCGCGGCTACACCTTC

J gene: TRBJ2-7
D gene: .
clone size: .
V gene: TRBV10-3
CDR3 protein: CAISEGVDYEQYF
CDR3 DNA: TGTGCCATCAGTGAAGGGGTTGACTACGAGCAGTACTTC

J gene: TRBJ1-5
D gene: TRBD1
clone size: .
V gene: TRBV20-1
CDR3 protein: CSASTGGGNQPQHF
CDR3 DNA: TGCAGTGCTAGTACAGGGGGCGGCAATCAGCCCCAGCATTTT

J gene: TRBJ2-1
D gene: TRBD2
clone size: .
V gene: TRBV7-2
CDR3 protein: CASSSRTSATYNEQFF
CDR3 DNA: TGTGCCAGCAGCTCGCGGACTAGCGCCACCTACAATGAGCAGTTCTTC

J gene: TRBJ1-4
D gene: TRBD1
clone size: once
V gene: TRBV7-2
CDR3 protein: CASSPDRADQKLFF
CDR3 DNA: TGTGCCAGCAGCCCAGACAGGGCGGACCAAAAACTGTTTTTT

J gene: TRBJ1-2
D gene: .
clone size: .
V gene: TRBV28
CDR3 protein: CASSLAGTGSGYTF
CDR3 DNA: TGTGCCAGCAGTTTAGCAGGAACAGGGAGTGGCTACACCTTC

J gene: TRBJ2-5
D gene: TRBD2
clone size: .
V gene: TRBV5-4
CDR3 protein: CASSDIAGGETQYF
CDR3 DNA: TGTGCCAGCAGCGATATAGCGGGAGGTGAGACCCAGTACTTC

J gene: TRBJ2-1
D gene: TRBD2
clone size: few
V gene: TRBV6-1
CDR3 protein: CASSGSGLAGFSGEQFF
CDR3 DNA: TGTGCCAGCAGTGGGAGTGGACTAGCGGGATTTTCGGGTGAGCAGTTCTTC

J gene: TRBJ2-5
D gene: .
clone size: .
V gene: TRBV5-1
CDR3 protein: CASSLRPGKDRETQYF
CDR3 DNA: TGCGCCAGCAGCTTGCGGCCAGGGAAGGACCGAGAGACCCAGTACTTC

J gene: TRBJ2-3
D gene: .
clone size: .
V gene: TRBV3-1/TRBV3-2
CDR3 protein: CASRQGWTDTQYF
CDR3 DNA: TGTGCCAGCAGACAGGGTTGGACAGATACGCAGTATTTT

J gene: TRBJ1-5
D gene: .
clone size: once
V gene: TRBV7-9
CDR3 protein: CASSQGREQPQHF
CDR3 DNA: TGTGCCAGCAGTCAGGGGAGGGAGCAGCCCCAGCATTTT

J gene: TRBJ1-4
D gene: .
clone size: .
V gene: TRBV27
CDR3 protein: CASSSLALGGGTNEKLFF
CDR3 DNA: TGTGCCAGCAGTTCACTCGCGTTGGGGGGAGGAACTAATGAAAAACTGTTTTTT

J gene: TRBJ2-6
D gene: .
clone size: .
V gene: TRBV18
CDR3 protein: CASSPPSTGANVLTF
CDR3 DNA: TGTGCCAGCTCACCCCCGAGCACCGGGGCCAACGTCCTGACTTTC

J gene: TRBJ2-2
D gene: TRBD1
clone size: .
V gene: TRBV4-2
CDR3 protein: CASSQPGQGMVGELFF
CDR3 DNA: TGTGCCAGCAGCCAGCCGGGACAGGGAATGGTCGGGGAGCTGTTTTTT

J gene: TRBJ1-1
D gene: TRBD1
clone size: .
V gene: TRBV19
CDR3 protein: CASRVGQFLLTEAFF
CDR3 DNA: TGTGCCAGTAGGGTGGGACAGTTCTTGTTAACTGAAGCTTTCTTT

J gene: TRBJ2-1
D gene: TRBD2
clone size: .
V gene: TRBV5-4
CDR3 protein: CASSLYPAGGYYNEQFF
CDR3 DNA: TGTGCCAGCAGCTTGTACCCGGCGGGGGGATACTACAATGAGCAGTTCTTC

J gene: TRBJ1-6
D gene: .
clone size: .
V gene: TRBV28
CDR3 protein: CASSLAVYNSPLHF
CDR3 DNA: TGTGCCAGCAGTTTAGCAGTTTATAATTCACCCCTCCACTTT

J gene: TRBJ2-2
D gene: TRBD1
clone size: .
V gene: TRBV7-3
CDR3 protein: CASSVGQGANTGELFF
CDR3 DNA: TGTGCCAGCAGCGTAGGACAGGGCGCGAACACCGGGGAGCTGTTTTTT

J gene: TRBJ2-3
D gene: TRBD1
clone size: .
V gene: TRBV28
CDR3 protein: CASSLWGPGQKTSTDTQYF
CDR3 DNA: TGTGCCAGCAGTTTATGGGGACCGGGACAGAAAACGTCGACAGATACGCAGTATTTT

J gene: TRBJ2-3
D gene: TRBD1
clone size: .
V gene: TRBV9
CDR3 protein: CASSAGQGIGTDTQYF
CDR3 DNA: TGTGCCAGCAGCGCCGGACAGGGAATAGGCACAGATACGCAGTATTTT

J gene: TRBJ1-6
D gene: TRBD1
clone size: .
V gene: TRBV27
CDR3 protein: CASSFGQGINSPLHF
CDR3 DNA: TGTGCCAGCAGTTTTGGACAGGGAATCAATTCACCCCTCCACTTT

J gene: TRBJ2-2
D gene: TRBD1
clone size: .
V gene: TRBV5-1
CDR3 protein: CASSSTGATGELFF
CDR3 DNA: TGCGCCAGCAGCTCGACAGGGGCCACCGGGGAGCTGTTTTTT

J gene: TRBJ1-1
D gene: TRBD1
clone size: .
V gene: TRBV28
CDR3 protein: CASSQGTGVNTEAFF
CDR3 DNA: TGTGCCAGCAGTCAAGGGACAGGGGTGAACACTGAAGCTTTCTTT

J gene: TRBJ2-4
D gene: .
clone size: .
V gene: TRBV4-3
CDR3 protein: CASSQAVMRQAKNIQYF
CDR3 DNA: TGCGCCAGCAGCCAAGCGGTGATGCGACAGGCCAAAAACATTCAGTACTTC

J gene: TRBJ2-5
D gene: .
clone size: once
V gene: TRBV7-2
CDR3 protein: CASSQNYRETQYF
CDR3 DNA: TGTGCCAGCAGCCAAAATTACAGGGAGACCCAGTACTTC

J gene: TRBJ2-4
D gene: .
clone size: .
V gene: TRBV7-2
CDR3 protein: CASSPSTSPQNIQYF
CDR3 DNA: TGTGCCAGCAGCCCTTCGACTAGTCCCCAAAACATTCAGTACTTC

J gene: TRBJ2-3
D gene: TRBD1
clone size: few
V gene: TRBV6-6
CDR3 protein: CASSYSPGQNTDTQYF
CDR3 DNA: TGTGCCAGCAGTTACTCGCCGGGACAGAACACAGATACGCAGTATTTT

J gene: TRBJ2-7
D gene: TRBD1
clone size: .
V gene: TRBV30
CDR3 protein: CAWTRDSYEQYF
CDR3 DNA: TGTGCCTGGACCAGGGACAGCTACGAGCAGTACTTC

J gene: TRBJ2-7
D gene: .
clone size: .
V gene: TRBV24-1
CDR3 protein: CATSDSVTYEQYF
CDR3 DNA: TGTGCCACCAGTGACTCGGTCACCTACGAGCAGTACTTC

J gene: TRBJ1-1
D gene: TRBD1
clone size: few
V gene: TRBV5-1
CDR3 protein: CASSSQGVVTEAFF
CDR3 DNA: TGCGCCAGCAGCTCACAGGGGGTGGTCACTGAAGCTTTCTTT

J gene: TRBJ1-3
D gene: .
clone size: .
V gene: TRBV21-1
CDR3 protein: CASSKVWTGVGNTIYF
CDR3 DNA: TGTGCCAGCAGCAAAGTCTGGACAGGGGTTGGAAACACCATATATTTT

J gene: TRBJ2-1
D gene: TRBD1
clone size: once
V gene: TRBV7-9
CDR3 protein: CASRLGQAYEQFF
CDR3 DNA: TGTGCCAGCAGACTGGGACAGGCCTATGAGCAGTTCTTC

J gene: TRBJ2-2
D gene: TRBD2
clone size: .
V gene: TRBV5-1
CDR3 protein: CASSLGLAENTGELFF
CDR3 DNA: TGCGCCAGCAGCTTGGGACTAGCGGAGAACACCGGGGAGCTGTTTTTT

J gene: TRBJ1-2
D gene: TRBD1
clone size: .
V gene: TRBV29-1
CDR3 protein: CSTGQGETHGYTF
CDR3 DNA: TGCAGCACAGGACAGGGCGAGACCCATGGCTACACCTTC

J gene: TRBJ2-1
D gene: .
clone size: few
V gene: TRBV5-1
CDR3 protein: CASSMDGSSYNEQFF
CDR3 DNA: TGCGCCAGCAGCATGGACGGGAGCTCCTACAATGAGCAGTTCTTC

J gene: TRBJ2-5
D gene: .
clone size: once
V gene: TRBV5-4
CDR3 protein: CASSPRGSYQETQYF
CDR3 DNA: TGTGCCAGCAGCCCCAGGGGATCGTACCAAGAGACCCAGTACTTC